The 27 T cell receptor beta chains reported below all come from one sample, sequenced in a study of CD4 and CD8 cells across lung adenocarcinoma regions. TCRdb itself ran the PCR reads through MiXCR, one entry per CDR3 protein. The table records some 22,000 distinct CDR3 sequences, about 51% of them present only once. Material for sequencing was CD4+ T cells from the center of a lung tumor. The receptors were sampled from a male donor with lung adenocarcinoma. The CD4 and CD8 labels of this study may be unreliable.

This clonotype has a count of ten or more. This chain links TRBV10-1 with TRBJ1-5; 7 nucleotides align to TRBD1. Germline assignment: CDR1 WNHNN and CDR2 SYGVQD (reference sequence). This CDR3 region has 12 residues. The V segment lost 10 bases and the J segment 7 bases; nucleotides outside the gene matches: 7. The CDR3 DNA is TGCGCCAACGACAGGGACGGGCAGCCCCAGCATTTT. This sequence encodes CANDRDGQPQHF.

Remarks on this clonotype: A read error may be the cause here, since a much bigger clone is one base away. J is TRBJ2-5 and V is TRBV4-1, with TRBD1 identical over 7 bases. Trimming removed 4 bases from V and 11 bases from J; junction bases left unmatched: 16. Germline assignment: CDR1 MGHRA and CDR2 YSYEKL. The CDR3 contains 15 residues. This CDR3 is CASSRPGQNYNEQYF. The CDR3 DNA reads as TGCGCCAGCAGCCGCCCGGGACAGAACTACAATGAGCAGTACTTC.

The chain carries TRBV14 and TRBJ2-3; D is possibly TRBD1 or TRBD2 (6 bases each). The J call may be mistaken, given a closer DNA end match to TRBJ2-7. The germline gives CDR1 SGHDN, CDR2 FVKESK. CDR3 length: 15 residues. CDR3 sequence (DNA): TGTGCTGGCGGCCTAGTGGGCGGGGACAAAGATACGCAGTACTTC. This gives the protein CAGGLVGGDKDTQYF.

For this clonotype: The junction departs from germline at one end; a sequencing error may be responsible. J is TRBJ2-3 and V is TRBV7-2; TRBD2 agrees at 8 bases. This CDR3 has 14 residues. CDR1 SGHTA and CDR2 FQGNSA come from the germline V gene. This chain's CDR3 is CAGSGGLATDTQYF. As DNA, the CDR3 is TGTGCCGGCAGCGGGGGCCTAGCCACAGATACCCAGTATTTC.

This clonotype was detected once. A much larger clone differs from this one at a single base, so this may be a read error. The chain is built from TRBV28 and TRBJ2-5; no clear D gene. The DNA matches TRBJ2-7 better at its end, which makes the J call doubtful. Germline V gene data show CDR1 as MDHEN and CDR2 as SYDVKM. The length of the CDR3 is 12 residues. The CDR3 region has the DNA TGTGCCAGCAGTTCCATGGGTTACGAGCAGTACTTC. As protein: CASSSMGYEQYF.

As regards this clonotype: A junction boundary mismatches the germline segment, possibly from a read error. The V and J genes are TRBV25-1 and TRBJ2-3; the D gene is possibly TRBD1 (6 bases). Germline CDR1 and CDR2: MGHDK and SYGVNS. The CDR3 spans 13 residues. This chain's CDR3 is CARGKTGKNTQYF. CDR3 coding DNA: TGTGCCAGGGGGAAGACAGGCAAAAATACTCAGTATTTT.

This clonotype was observed a handful of times. The chain links TRBV4-1 to TRBJ1-2, with D possibly matching TRBD1 (5 bases). CDR1 is MGHRA, CDR2 YSYEKL, per germline. Trimming left V 0 bases short and J 6 bases short, with 20 bases between. The CDR3 contains 17 residues. The CDR3 protein is CASSQEREDKTFDGYTF. In DNA form, the CDR3 reads TGCGCCAGCAGCCAAGAAAGGGAGGACAAGACTTTTGATGGCTACACCTTC.

This CDR3 is CASSEEHRVGGYTF. CDR3 in DNA: TGTGCCAGCAGTGAAGAACACAGGGTGGGTGGCTACACCTTC. V usage is TRBV6-1 and J usage is TRBJ1-2, with a weak D call TRBD1 (6 bases). CDR3 length equals 14 residues. From germline, CDR1 is MNHNS and CDR2 SASEGT. The V end was cut by 1 base, the J end by 7 bases, with 13 bases between.

This clonotype occurred many times. The V gene is TRBV4-1, the J gene TRBJ2-3; 12 nucleotides line up with TRBD2. CDR1 and CDR2 (germline): MGHRA, YSYEKL. Trimming removed 4 bases from V and 4 bases from J; junction bases left unmatched: 6. CDR3 size: 16 residues. CDR3 DNA: TGCGCCAGCAGCCCGACTAGCGGGAGTTTCGCAGATACGCAGTATTTT. This gives the protein CASSPTSGSFADTQYF.

This clonotype has only a few counts. This chain links TRBV6-1 with TRBJ2-5; 11 nucleotides line up with TRBD1. Gene TRBJ2-7 matches the end of the DNA better, so the J call may be wrong. The CDR3 runs to 14 residues. Germline V gene sequence: CDR1 MNHNS, CDR2 SASEGT. CDR3 bases: TGTGCCAGCAGCACCGGGACAGGGGGCTACGAGCAGTACTTC. Protein: CASSTGTGGYEQYF.

The chain couples TRBV11-2 to TRBJ2-7, with D possibly being TRBD2 (6 bases). V shed 1 base and J shed 4 bases, with 11 bases lying between them. The CDR3 totals 14 residues. Per germline, CDR1 SGHAT and CDR2 FQNNGV. As DNA, the CDR3 is TGTGCCAGCAGCTTAGGATGGGGGGTTTACGAGCAGTACTTC. This encodes CASSLGWGVYEQYF. The variable domain in full, with the rest retrieved from reference TRBV11-2 and TRBJ2-7, is EAGVAQSPRYKIIEKRQSVAFWCNPISGHATLYWYQQILGQGPKLLIQFQNNGVVDDSQLPKDRFSAERLKGVDSTLKIQPAKLEDSAVYLCASSLGWGVYEQYFGPGTRLTVT.

V is TRBV28 and J is TRBJ2-1; 12 bases are a match to TRBD2. Trimming removed 5 bases from V and 4 bases from J; junction bases left unmatched: 9. Germline CDR1 and CDR2: MDHEN and SYDVKM. This CDR3 is built from 17 residues. CDR3 sequence: CASSTLPGTSGYNEQFF. The CDR3 nucleotides are TGTGCCAGCAGTACACTCCCCGGGACTAGCGGGTACAATGAGCAGTTCTTC.

This clonotype was seen many times. The chain combines TRBV7-6 with TRBJ2-1; 10 bases are shared with TRBD2. The V segment lost 8 bases and the J segment 2 bases; nucleotides outside the gene matches: 21. Germline values: CDR1 SGHVS, CDR2 FNYEAQ. This CDR3 comprises 20 residues. CDR3 amino acids: CASSLAGGSGRPTPYNEQFF. Here the CDR3 DNA reads TGTGCCAGCTCACTAGCCGGGGGTAGCGGGAGGCCCACCCCCTACAATGAGCAGTTCTTC.

The V and J genes are TRBV5-1 and TRBJ2-7; the D call may be TRBD1 or TRBD2 (5 bases each). This CDR3 contains 16 residues. Trimming removed 1 base from V and 2 bases from J, with 16 bases in between. Germline CDR1 reads SGHRS; CDR2 reads YFSETQ. The CDR3 spells CASSLWSGTAPYEQYF. CDR3 DNA: TGCGCCAGCAGCTTGTGGTCCGGGACCGCACCCTACGAGCAGTACTTC.

A word on this clonotype: Sequence at one end of the junction differs from germline and may be a read error. The chain recombines TRBV27 with TRBJ2-3; 10 positions match TRBD2. There are 15 residues in the CDR3. Germline CDR1 reads MNHEY; CDR2 reads SMNVEV (reference sequence). CDR3 nucleotide sequence: TGTGCCAGCACACTAGCGGGAACTTCCACAAACACGCAGTACTTT. Its translation is CASTLAGTSTNTQYF.

This clonotype has a count of ten or more. The rearrangement links TRBV7-2 to TRBJ2-6; D call uncertain. The CDR3 extends over 13 amino acids. Germline V gives CDR1 SGHTA, CDR2 FQGNSA. The V end was cut by 7 bases, the J end by 0 bases, with 4 bases between. The CDR3 DNA reads as TGTGCCAGCAAATTCTCTGGGGCCAACGTCCTGACTTTC. Its protein is CASKFSGANVLTF.

To note about this clonotype: One junction end does not reproduce the germline sequence, and a read error may be involved. V is TRBV6-1 and J is TRBJ2-3; TRBD2 matches at 14 bases. There are 16 residues in the CDR3. CDR1 is MNHNS and CDR2 is SASEGT in the germline V gene. The CDR3 nucleotides read TGTGCCAGCAGTGAAGCGGGACTAGCGGGAGCCGGTACGCTGTATTTT. Its translation: CASSEAGLAGAGTLYF.

There are a few counts of this clonotype. The V call is TRBV14, the J call TRBJ2-1; D not certain. V lost 4 bases and J lost 5, with 12 bases in between. The CDR3 is made up of 14 amino acids. From germline, CDR1 is SGHDN and CDR2 FVKESK. The CDR3 coding sequence is TGTGCCAGCAGCCTCCCCGGACGAAACAATGAGCAGTTCTTC. Translation: CASSLPGRNNEQFF.

This clonotype was detected ten times or more. V usage is TRBV10-2 and J usage is TRBJ2-5; 11 bases match TRBD2. Germline lookup yields CDR1 WSHSY and CDR2 SAAADI. J was trimmed by 1 base and V by 3 bases; bases with no gene match: 4. CDR3 length equals 16 residues. The CDR3 DNA is TGCGCCAGCAGTGAACTAGGGACTAGCGGCCAAGAGACCCAGTACTTC. This encodes CASSELGTSGQETQYF.

The chain employs TRBV6-2 or TRBV6-3 and TRBJ2-3; 7 positions match TRBD1. The J call is in doubt because the DNA end fits TRBJ2-1 better. This CDR3 is built from 14 residues. Per the germline V gene, CDR1 is MNHEY and CDR2 is SVGEGT. Here the CDR3 reads CASSSGQLQETQFF. The CDR3 DNA sequence: TGTGCCAGCAGTTCGGGACAGCTACAAGAGACCCAGTTCTTC.

This sequence joins TRBV6-5 and TRBJ2-2, with D unresolved. Germline V gene lookup returns CDR1 MNHEY and CDR2 SVGAGI. The CDR3 has 15 residues. V was clipped by 6 bases and J by 13 bases, with 24 bases between them. The DNA for the CDR3 is TGTGCCAGCAGACTCCAGTCTGTAATCACCGGTGCGCTGTTTTTT. This translates into CASRLQSVITGALFF.

This clonotype was counted only a few times. The chain recombines TRBV27 with TRBJ2-2; D might be TRBD2 (6 bases). The CDR3 loop spans 13 amino acids. CDR1 MNHEY and CDR2 SMNVEV come from the germline V gene (reference sequence). Between the trimmed V and J ends, which lost 7 bases and 2 bases, there was a span of 8 bases. The CDR3 bases are TGTGCCAGCACGGGGGTCAACACCGGGGAGCTGTTTTTT. This translates into CASTGVNTGELFF.

In the case of this clonotype: One end of the junction varies from germline; a read error may be responsible. The rearrangement joins TRBV6-1 to TRBJ2-3, with 8 nucleotides matching TRBD2. Germline V gene lookup returns CDR1 MNHNS and CDR2 SASEGT. This CDR3 has 14 amino acids. CDR3: CASRGTSGKNTQYF. CDR3 nucleotide sequence: TGTGCCAGCAGGGGCACTAGCGGCAAAAATACGCAGTATTTC.

With respect to this clonotype: Mismatch with germline at one junction end may stem from a read error. The rearrangement links TRBV7-3 to TRBJ2-3; 8 bases align to TRBD2. The CDR3 runs 17 residues. Germline CDR1 is SGHTA and CDR2 is FQGTGA. CDR3 sequence reads: CASSVGGGGLDPETQYF. DNA for the CDR3: TGTGCCAGCAGCGTGGGGGGAGGGGGACTAGACCCAGAGACCCAGTATTTC.

The CDR3 sequence: CASSAGPYNSPLHF. CDR3 nucleotides: TGTGCCAGCAGTGCGGGACCTTATAATTCACCCCTCCACTTT. The chain combines TRBV6-1 with TRBJ1-6; possible D gene TRBD1, 5 bases. Germline values: CDR1 MNHNS, CDR2 SASEGT. Trimming stripped 4 bases from V and 4 bases from J, with 8 bases between. CDR3 length: 14 residues.

In its sample, this clonotype is medium-sized. The J gene is TRBJ2-3, the V gene TRBV6-5; D gene uncertain. Germline CDR1 MNHEY, CDR2 SVGAGI. Trimming removed 2 bases at V and 3 bases at J, with 9 bases between. This CDR3 is built from 14 residues. The chain's CDR3 is CASSYRIPTDTQYF. The CDR3 DNA is TGTGCCAGCAGTTACAGGATTCCGACAGATACGCAGTATTTT.

About this clonotype: A read error may produce the germline difference seen at one junction end. This chain connects TRBV27 to TRBJ2-3, with a tentative D call TRBD2 (5 bases). CDR1 and CDR2 from the germline V gene are MNHEY and SMNVEV (reference sequence). The CDR3 has 17 amino acids. DNA of the CDR3: TGTGCCAGCAGTGCGGGCCGACTGGGTTGTGACCCAGATACCCAGTATTTT. Its translation is CASSAGRLGCDPDTQYF.